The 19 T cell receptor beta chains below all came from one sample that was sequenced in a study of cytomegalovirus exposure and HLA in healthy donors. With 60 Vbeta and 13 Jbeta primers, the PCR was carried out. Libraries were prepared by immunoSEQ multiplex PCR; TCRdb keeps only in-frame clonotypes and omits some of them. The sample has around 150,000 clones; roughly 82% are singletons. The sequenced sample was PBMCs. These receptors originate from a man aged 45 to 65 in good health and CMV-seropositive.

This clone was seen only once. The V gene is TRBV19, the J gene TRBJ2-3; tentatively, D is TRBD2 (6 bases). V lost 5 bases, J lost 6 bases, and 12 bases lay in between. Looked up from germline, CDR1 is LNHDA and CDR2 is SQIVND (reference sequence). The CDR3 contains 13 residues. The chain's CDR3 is CASSPRESDTQYF. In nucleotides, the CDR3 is TGTGCCAGTAGTCCCCGGGAGTCGGATACGCAGTATTTT.

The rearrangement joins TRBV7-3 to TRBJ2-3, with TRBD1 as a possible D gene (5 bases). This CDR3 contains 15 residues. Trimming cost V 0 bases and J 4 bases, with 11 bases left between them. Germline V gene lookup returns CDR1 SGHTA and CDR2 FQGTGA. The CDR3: CASSLTQASPDTQYF. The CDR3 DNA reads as TGTGCCAGCAGCTTAACACAGGCCTCACCAGATACGCAGTATTTT.

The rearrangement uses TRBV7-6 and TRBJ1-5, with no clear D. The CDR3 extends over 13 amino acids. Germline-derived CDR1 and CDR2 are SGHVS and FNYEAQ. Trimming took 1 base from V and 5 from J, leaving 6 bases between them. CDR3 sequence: CASSLDLDQPQHF. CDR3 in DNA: TGTGCCAGCAGCTTAGATCTAGATCAGCCCCAGCATTTT. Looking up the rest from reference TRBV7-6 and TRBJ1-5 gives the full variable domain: GAGVSQSPRYKVTKRGQDVALRCDPISGHVSLYWYRQALGQGPEFLTYFNYEAQQDKSGLPNDRFSAERPEGSISTLTIQRTEQRDSAMYRCASSLDLDQPQHFGDGTRLSIL.

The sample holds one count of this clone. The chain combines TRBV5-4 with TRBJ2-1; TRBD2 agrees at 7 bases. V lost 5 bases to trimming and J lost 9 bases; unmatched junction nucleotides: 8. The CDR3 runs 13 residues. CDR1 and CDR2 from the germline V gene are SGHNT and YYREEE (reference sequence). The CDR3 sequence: CASSGGGRGEQFF. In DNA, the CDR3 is TGTGCCAGCAGTGGGGGAGGGCGGGGTGAGCAGTTCTTC. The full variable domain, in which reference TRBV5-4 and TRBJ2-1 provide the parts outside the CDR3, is ETGVTQSPTHLIKTRGQQVTLRCSSQSGHNTVSWYQQALGQGPQFIFQYYREEENGRGNFPPRFSGLQFPNYSSELNVNALELDDSALYLCASSGGGRGEQFFGPGTRLTVL.

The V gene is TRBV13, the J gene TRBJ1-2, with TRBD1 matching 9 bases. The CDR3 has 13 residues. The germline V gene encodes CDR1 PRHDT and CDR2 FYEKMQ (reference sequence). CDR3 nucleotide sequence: TGTGCGAGCGGAGACAGGGGGAACTATGGCTACACCTTC. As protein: CASGDRGNYGYTF.

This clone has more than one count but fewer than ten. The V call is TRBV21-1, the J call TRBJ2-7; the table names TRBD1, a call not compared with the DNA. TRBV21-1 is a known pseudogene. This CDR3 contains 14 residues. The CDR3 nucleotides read TGTGCCAGCAGTTGGACAGGCCTCGACCACGAGCAGTACTTC. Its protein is CASSWTGLDHEQYF.

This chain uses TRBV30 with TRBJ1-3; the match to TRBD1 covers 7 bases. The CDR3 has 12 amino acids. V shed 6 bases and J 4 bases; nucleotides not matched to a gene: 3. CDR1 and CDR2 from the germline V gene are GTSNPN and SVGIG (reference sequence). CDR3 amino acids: CACRTGGNTIYF. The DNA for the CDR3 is TGTGCCTGTCGGACAGGAGGAAACACCATATATTTT. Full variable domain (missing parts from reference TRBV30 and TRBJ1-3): SQTIHQWPATLVQPVGSPLSLECTVEGTSNPNLYWYRQAAGRGLQLLFYSVGIGQISSEVPQNLSASRPQDRQFILSSKKLLLSDSGFYLCACRTGGNTIYFGEGSWLTVV.

The CDR3 DNA follows: TGTGCCAGCAGCCAACGTGGGACAGGTGGCGCTGAAAAACTGTTTTTT. Protein: CASSQRGTGGAEKLFF. This chain links TRBV14 with TRBJ1-4; 8 bases line up with TRBD1. Germline lookup yields CDR1 SGHDN and CDR2 FVKESK. The CDR3 loop spans 16 amino acids. V was clipped by 2 bases and J by 7 bases; unmatched bases: 9.

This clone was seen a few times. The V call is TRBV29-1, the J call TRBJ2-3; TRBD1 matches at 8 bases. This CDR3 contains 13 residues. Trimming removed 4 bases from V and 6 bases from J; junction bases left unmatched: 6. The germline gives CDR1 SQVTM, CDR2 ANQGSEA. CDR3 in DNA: TGCAGCGTTGGGACAGGGTCATATGATACGCAGTATTTT. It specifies CSVGTGSYDTQYF.

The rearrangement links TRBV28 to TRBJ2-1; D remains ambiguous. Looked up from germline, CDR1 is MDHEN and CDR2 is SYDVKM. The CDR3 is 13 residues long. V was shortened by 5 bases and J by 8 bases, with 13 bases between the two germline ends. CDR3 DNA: TGTGCCAGCAGTCTATCGGGTGTCCATGAGCAGTTCTTC. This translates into CASSLSGVHEQFF.

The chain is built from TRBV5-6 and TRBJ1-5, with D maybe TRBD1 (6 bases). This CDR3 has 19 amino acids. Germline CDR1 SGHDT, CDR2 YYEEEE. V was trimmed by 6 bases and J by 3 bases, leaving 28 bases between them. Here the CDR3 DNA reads TGTGCCAGCATCTTATCGGTGTGGGAAACAGGGATTACCAATCAGCCCCAGCATTTT. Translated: CASILSVWETGITNQPQHF.

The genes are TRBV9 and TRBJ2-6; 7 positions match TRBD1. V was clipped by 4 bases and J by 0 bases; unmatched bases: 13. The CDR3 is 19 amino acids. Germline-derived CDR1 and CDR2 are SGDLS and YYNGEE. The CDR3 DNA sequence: TGTGCCAGCAGCCCTACCCCAAGGGACAGCGTCTCTGGGGCCAACGTCCTGACTTTC. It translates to CASSPTPRDSVSGANVLTF.

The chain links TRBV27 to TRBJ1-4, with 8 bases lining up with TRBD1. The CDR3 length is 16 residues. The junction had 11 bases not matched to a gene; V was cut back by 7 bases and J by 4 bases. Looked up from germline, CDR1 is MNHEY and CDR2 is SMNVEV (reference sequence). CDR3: CASTSDRETINEKLFF. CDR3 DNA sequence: TGTGCCAGCACATCGGACAGGGAGACTATTAATGAAAAACTGTTTTTT.

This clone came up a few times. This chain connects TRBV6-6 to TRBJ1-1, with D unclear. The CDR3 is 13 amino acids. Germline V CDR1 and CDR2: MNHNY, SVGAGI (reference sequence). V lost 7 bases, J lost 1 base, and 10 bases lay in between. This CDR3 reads CASKPNRNTEAFF. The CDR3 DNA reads TGTGCCAGCAAACCAAACAGGAACACTGAAGCTTTCTTT.

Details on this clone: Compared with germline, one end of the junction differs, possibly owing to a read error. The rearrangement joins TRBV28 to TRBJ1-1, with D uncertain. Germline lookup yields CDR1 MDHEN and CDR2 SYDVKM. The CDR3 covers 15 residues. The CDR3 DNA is TGTGCCAGCAGTTCGGGAGGTTCGGGCGGCACTGGAGCTTTCTTT. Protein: CASSSGGSGGTGAFF.

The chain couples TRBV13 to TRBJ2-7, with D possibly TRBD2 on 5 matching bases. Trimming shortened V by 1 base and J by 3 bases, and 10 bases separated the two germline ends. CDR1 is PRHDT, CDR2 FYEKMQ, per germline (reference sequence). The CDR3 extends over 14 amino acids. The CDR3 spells CASSLAPADYEQYF. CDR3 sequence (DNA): TGTGCCAGCAGCTTAGCCCCAGCGGACTACGAGCAGTACTTC.

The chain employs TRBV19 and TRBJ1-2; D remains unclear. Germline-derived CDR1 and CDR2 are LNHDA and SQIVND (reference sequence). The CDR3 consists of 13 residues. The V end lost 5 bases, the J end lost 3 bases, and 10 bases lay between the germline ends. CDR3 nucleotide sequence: TGTGCCAGTAGTCGAGCGACGTACTATGGCTACACCTTC. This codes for CASSRATYYGYTF.

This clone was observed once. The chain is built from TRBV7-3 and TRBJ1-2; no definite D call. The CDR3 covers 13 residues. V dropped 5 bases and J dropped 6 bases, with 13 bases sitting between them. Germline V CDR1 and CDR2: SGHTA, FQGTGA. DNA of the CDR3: TGTGCCAGCAGCCCCCGGCAGGCCGATGGCTACACCTTC. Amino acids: CASSPRQADGYTF.

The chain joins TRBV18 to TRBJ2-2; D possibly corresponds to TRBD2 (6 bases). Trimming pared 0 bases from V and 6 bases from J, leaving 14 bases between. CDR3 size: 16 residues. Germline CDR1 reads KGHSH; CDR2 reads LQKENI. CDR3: CASSPPVGVAAGELFF. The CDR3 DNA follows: TGTGCCAGCTCACCACCGGTAGGGGTAGCGGCCGGGGAGCTGTTTTTT.